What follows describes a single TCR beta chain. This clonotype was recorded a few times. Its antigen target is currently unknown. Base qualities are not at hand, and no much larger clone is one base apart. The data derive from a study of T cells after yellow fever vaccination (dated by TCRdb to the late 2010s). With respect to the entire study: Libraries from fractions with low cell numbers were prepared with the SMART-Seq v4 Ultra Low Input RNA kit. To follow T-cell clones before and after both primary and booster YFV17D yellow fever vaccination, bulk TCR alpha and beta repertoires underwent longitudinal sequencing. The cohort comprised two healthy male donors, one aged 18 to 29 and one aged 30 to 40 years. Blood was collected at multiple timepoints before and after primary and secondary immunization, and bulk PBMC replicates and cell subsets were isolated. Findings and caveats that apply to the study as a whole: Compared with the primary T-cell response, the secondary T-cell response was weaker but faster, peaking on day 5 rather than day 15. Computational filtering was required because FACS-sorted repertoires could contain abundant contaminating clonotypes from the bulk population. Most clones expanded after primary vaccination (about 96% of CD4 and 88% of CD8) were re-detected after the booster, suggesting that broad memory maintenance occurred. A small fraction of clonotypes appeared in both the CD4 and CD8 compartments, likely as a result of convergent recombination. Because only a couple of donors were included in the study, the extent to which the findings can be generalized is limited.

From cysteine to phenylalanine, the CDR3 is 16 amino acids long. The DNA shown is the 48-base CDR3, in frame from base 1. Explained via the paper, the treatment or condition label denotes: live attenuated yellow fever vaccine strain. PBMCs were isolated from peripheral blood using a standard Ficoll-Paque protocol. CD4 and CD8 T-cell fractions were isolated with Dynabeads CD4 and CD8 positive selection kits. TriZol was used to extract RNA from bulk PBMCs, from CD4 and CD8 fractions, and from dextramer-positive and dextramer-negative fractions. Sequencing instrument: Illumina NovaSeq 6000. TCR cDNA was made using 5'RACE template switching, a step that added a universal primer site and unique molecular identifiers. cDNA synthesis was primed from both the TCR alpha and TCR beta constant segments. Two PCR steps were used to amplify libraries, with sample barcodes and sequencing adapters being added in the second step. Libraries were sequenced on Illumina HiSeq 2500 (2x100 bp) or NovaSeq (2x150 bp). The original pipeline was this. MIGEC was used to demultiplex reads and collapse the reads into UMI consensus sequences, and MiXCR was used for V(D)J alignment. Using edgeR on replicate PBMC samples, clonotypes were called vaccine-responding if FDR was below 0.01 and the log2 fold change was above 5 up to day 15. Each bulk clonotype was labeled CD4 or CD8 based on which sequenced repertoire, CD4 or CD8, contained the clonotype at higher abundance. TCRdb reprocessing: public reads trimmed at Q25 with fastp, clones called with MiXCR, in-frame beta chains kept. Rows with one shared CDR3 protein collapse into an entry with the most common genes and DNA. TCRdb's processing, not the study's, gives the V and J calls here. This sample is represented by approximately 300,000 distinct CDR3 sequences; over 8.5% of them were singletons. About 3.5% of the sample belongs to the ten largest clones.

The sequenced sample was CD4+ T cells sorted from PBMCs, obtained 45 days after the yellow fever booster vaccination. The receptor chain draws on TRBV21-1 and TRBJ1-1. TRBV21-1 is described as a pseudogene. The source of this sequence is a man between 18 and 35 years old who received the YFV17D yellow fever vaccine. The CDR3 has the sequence CASSKINIREGTEAFF. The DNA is TGTGCCAGCAGCAAAATTAATATCCGGGAGGGGACTGAAGCTTTCTTT.